A single T cell receptor beta chain is shown here with its context. This clonotype occurred many times. No cognate antigen has been identified for it. No base qualities exist here, and no much larger clone lies one base off it. Libraries were constructed by PCR. TCRdb records Illumina HiSeq 4000 as the sequencer. Bulk TCR libraries were generated as previously described, with the TCR primers listed in Table S5 used. Total RNA was purified with the Qiagen AllPrep DNA/RNA kit. Before analysis, reads from multiple sequencing runs of one library were combined. In the source study's methods: Reads were retained only if the reads had an exact TCR constant sequence, and the retained reads were trimmed to 150 nt and grouped according to their 12-nt molecular barcodes. Within each barcode group, reads were sub-clustered at a 15% Levenshtein threshold, and quality-weighted consensus sequences were built per RNA molecule. Non-functional sequences were discarded, and so were lower-count sequences lying one edit away from another sequence. Based on a fit of two negative binomial distributions, barcode sub-clusters having less than 20% of the maximum read count were discarded. TCRdb passed the public sequencing reads through fastp at Q25 and MiXCR, retaining productive beta sequences. Each entry merges the rows of one CDR3 protein and shows their most common DNA and genes. These V and J calls originate from TCRdb's pipeline instead of the authors' own analysis. This sample comprises about half a million distinct CDR3 sequences, around a fifth of them detected only once. The ten largest make up around 0.86% of the sample.

Libraries of naive CD8 T cells were generated from roughly 20,000 to 1,000,000 sorted cells, with 10%, 30% or 50% of the purified RNA used. On a BD FACSAria II, naive CD8 T cells were FACS-sorted as CD8+CD4-CCR7+CD45RA+ and collected into RLT Plus buffer. Detection sensitivity was tested by spiking Jurkat RNA equal to roughly 9 TCR copies' worth into samples containing roughly 17,000-1,000,000 naive CD8 T cells. CD8 T cells were enriched with RosetteSep CD8+ T Cell Enrichment Cocktail and Ficoll-Paque, followed by ACK red cell lysis. These data come from a study of molecular identifiers for immune sequencing clone quantification (dated by TCRdb to 2016 to 2018). Study-level background: For a replicate experiment, RNA from around 20,000 or 100,000 naive CD8 T cells was divided into five aliquots, of which four were sequenced. CD8 T cells were used in a methods study to benchmark molecular-identifier clustering-based TCR repertoire sequencing (MIDCIRS) and TCR RNA copy counting. Study-wide conclusions, independent of this receptor: Even against a background of 800,000 to 1,000,000 naive CD8 T cells, spiked-in Jurkat TCR RNA amounting to a single cell's worth was reported to be detectable. The naive libraries included spiked-in Jurkat TCR RNA (over nine copies' worth), and this RNA is not part of the donor repertoire. Modeling indicated about 3 TCR RNA copies recovered per cell, compared with around 11 by digital PCR, which implies a capture efficiency of approximately 30%. In CMV-specific effector cells, clones with more than 20 RNA copies contained over 99% of molecules, whereas in naive cells such clones contained under 1% of molecules. When barcode sub-clustering was omitted, TCR diversity was inflated by chimeric consensus sequences, with chimeras reaching as high as 47%. The sizes of highly expanded clones could end up underestimated when identical TCR molecules share a barcode.

The germline V gene (reference sequence) supplies CDR1 MNHEY and CDR2 SMNVEV. At the junction V is shortened by 3 bases and J by 4 bases, with 6 bases in between. The CDR3 has 12 amino acids, counting the end cysteine and phenylalanine. The sequence is cut down to CDR3 DNA, 36 bases in frame from base 1. This sequence was found in a human donor in good health. Some libraries in this study had Jurkat cell RNA spiked in. Recombination linked TRBV27 to TRBJ1-1, with no reliable assignment of the D segment. Sequencing input: naive CD8+ T cells from blood, with Jurkat cell RNA spiked in. The cell subset or site label on this specimen signifies: FACS-sorted CD8+CD4-CCR7+CD45RA+ naive T cells. CDR3 reads: CASSFHGTEAFF. In nucleotides, the sequence is TGTGCCAGCAGTTTTCATGGCACTGAAGCTTTCTTT.